These 24 T cell receptor beta chains came from one sample sequenced in a study of T cells in Graves' hyperthyroidism and ophthalmopathy. Amplification yielded TCR beta CDR3 regions, with RNA transcripts as the source. Carried out on the TCR CDR3, a first-round RT-PCR used the HTBI primer set. TCRdb passed the multiplex PCR reads through MiXCR, listing each CDR3 protein once. The sample consists of about 600,000 distinct CDR3 sequences, approximately 15% of them appearing once. Sequenced: blood. These receptors were collected from a young woman with Graves' ophthalmopathy.

This clonotype was picked up many times. The rearrangement uses TRBV27 and TRBJ2-1; 10 bases line up with TRBD2. J lost 6 bases, V lost 6 bases, and 8 bases had no gene match. The CDR3 length is 15 residues. Germline V gene sequence: CDR1 MNHEY, CDR2 SMNVEV (reference sequence). The CDR3, as DNA: TGTGCCAGCAGCTCTCCCGGACTAGCGGCCAATGAGCAGTTCTTC. Encoded protein: CASSSPGLAANEQFF.

This clonotype was recorded once. The chain couples TRBV30 to TRBJ1-1; D is perhaps TRBD1 (6 bases). Trimming left V 0 bases short and J 5 bases short, with 16 bases between. Germline CDR1 is GTSNPN and CDR2 is SVGIG (reference sequence). CDR3 size: 15 residues. CDR3 nucleotides: TGTGCCTGGAGTGTCCCCCCCAGGGGTCGGACTGAAGCTTTCTTT. Its translation is CAWSVPPRGRTEAFF. Full variable domain (remainder filled in from reference TRBV30 and TRBJ1-1): SQTIHQWPATLVQPVGSPLSLECTVEGTSNPNLYWYRQAAGRGLQLLFYSVGIGQISSEVPQNLSASRPQDRQFILSSKKLLLSDSGFYLCAWSVPPRGRTEAFFGQGTRLTVV.

The V gene is TRBV6-6, the J gene TRBJ2-2; maybe TRBD2 (6 bases). Looked up from germline, CDR1 is MNHNY and CDR2 is SVGAGI (reference sequence). CDR3 length: 17 amino acids. V lost 0 bases, J lost 5 bases, and 16 bases lay in between. The CDR3 reads CASSYSLSPGRTGELFF. The CDR3 nucleotides read TGTGCCAGCAGTTACTCCCTCAGTCCGGGGAGGACCGGGGAGCTGTTTTTT.

There are many counts of this clonotype. The genes are TRBV20-1 and TRBJ2-7, with a weak D call TRBD2 (5 bases). CDR3 length: 15 amino acids. Germline assignment: CDR1 DFQATT and CDR2 SNEGSKA (reference sequence). V was clipped by 5 bases and J by 7 bases, with 24 bases between them. CDR3 DNA sequence: TGCAGTGCTCTCCCTGGGCGCGGAGAGTCGGGAGAGCAGTACTTC. It translates to CSALPGRGESGEQYF.

In its sample, this clonotype was seen many times. The chain couples TRBV11-2 to TRBJ1-1; no clear D gene. Trimming left V 1 base short and J 0 bases short, with 6 bases between. This CDR3 is built from 14 residues. Germline loops: CDR1 SGHAT, CDR2 FQNNGV. CDR3 loop: CASSLGGMNTEAFF. CDR3 coding DNA: TGTGCCAGCAGCTTAGGAGGAATGAACACTGAAGCTTTCTTT.

This clonotype has a count of ten or more. This chain links TRBV12-3 or TRBV12-4 with TRBJ2-1; D remains unclear. CDR3 length: 11 amino acids. Trimming shortened V by 8 bases and J by 6 bases, and 8 bases separated the two germline ends. The CDR3 spells CASGSGNEQFF. Written as DNA, the CDR3 is TGTGCCAGCGGGTCAGGCAATGAGCAGTTCTTC.

This clonotype was seen many times. The gene calls are TRBV7-3 and TRBJ2-1; 8 bases line up with TRBD2. Germline V gene data show CDR1 as SGHTA and CDR2 as FQGTGA. V lost 2 bases, J lost 4 bases, and 7 bases stayed unmatched. The CDR3 runs 16 residues. The CDR3 protein is CASSLAGGTFYNEQFF. The CDR3 bases are TGTGCCAGCAGCTTAGCGGGAGGCACCTTTTACAATGAGCAGTTCTTC.

This clonotype was counted only a few times. The rearrangement uses TRBV12-3 or TRBV12-4 and TRBJ2-3; a weak D match, TRBD2 (5 bases). V shed 4 bases and J shed 6 bases, with 11 bases lying between them. This CDR3 spans 13 amino acids. For the CDR3, the DNA is TGTGCCAGCAGTTCAATTGGCGGGGATACGCAGTATTTT. It yields the protein CASSSIGGDTQYF.

The gene calls are TRBV6-4 and TRBJ2-3; D tentatively reads TRBD1 or TRBD2 (6 bases each). V was pared by 5 bases and J by 0 bases, with 9 bases between. CDR1 and CDR2 (germline): MRHNA, SNTAGT. The CDR3 totals 14 residues. The CDR3 bases are TGTGCCAGCAGTACAGGGAGGAGCACAGATACGCAGTATTTT. It translates to CASSTGRSTDTQYF.

This clonotype was counted many times. The chain is built from TRBV30 and TRBJ1-2, with 8 bases aligning to TRBD1. The V gene end was trimmed by 0 bases and the J gene end by 8 bases; junction bases not matched to a gene: 8. Germline lookup yields CDR1 GTSNPN and CDR2 SVGIG (reference sequence). CDR3 length: 14 residues. CDR3 sequence (DNA): TGTGCCTGGAGTGTAGGGCAGGGGGCAGGAGGCTACACCTTC. Amino acids: CAWSVGQGAGGYTF.

Remarks on this clonotype: Germline is not matched at one junction end, which may reflect a read error. The genes are TRBV14 and TRBJ2-5; perhaps TRBD2 as D (6 bases). Germline V gene sequence: CDR1 SGHDN, CDR2 FVKESK. This CDR3 has 19 residues. Here the CDR3 DNA reads TGTGCCAACAGCCAAGACCTCGGCCAGTCGTTTTTTCGGGGGGAGACCCAGTACTTC. Amino acids: CANSQDLGQSFFRGETQYF.

This clonotype was recorded many times. The chain uses TRBV12-3 or TRBV12-4 and TRBJ2-5; a possible D gene is TRBD2 (5 bases). The germline V and J ends were trimmed by 7 bases and 5 bases, with 20 bases remaining between them. This CDR3 is 15 amino acids long. CDR3 sequence (DNA): TGTGCCAGCACCGAAAGCTCCCGGGATTCGGAGACCCAGTACTTC. It is translated as CASTESSRDSETQYF.

The rearrangement uses TRBV11-2 and TRBJ2-1, with a possible D match to TRBD1 (5 bases). V was trimmed by 1 base and J by 6 bases, leaving 7 bases between them. The CDR3 contains 13 residues. In germline, CDR1 is SGHAT, CDR2 FQNNGV. CDR3 residues: CASSLAQGNEQFF. The CDR3 DNA follows: TGTGCCAGCAGCTTAGCCCAGGGCAATGAGCAGTTCTTC.

This clonotype was picked up many times. The genes are TRBV29-1 and TRBJ2-7, with a weak D call TRBD1 (7 bases). Germline CDR1 is SQVTM and CDR2 is ANQGSEA. The CDR3 totals 13 residues. Trimming stripped 7 bases from V and 5 bases from J, with 18 bases between. CDR3 in amino acids: CSAGRTGPNEQYF. CDR3 sequence (DNA): TGCAGCGCTGGGAGGACAGGTCCCAACGAGCAGTACTTC.

The J gene is TRBJ1-4, the V gene TRBV6-2 or TRBV6-3; D is unclear. V gave up 7 bases and J gave up 4 bases, with 10 bases separating them. CDR3 length: 13 amino acids. The germline CDR1 and CDR2 sequences are MNHEY and SVGEGT. The CDR3 loop is CASMIRDNEKLFF. CDR3 in DNA: TGTGCCAGCATGATTCGGGATAATGAAAAACTGTTTTTT.

This clonotype was seen a few times. The chain recombines TRBV7-9 with TRBJ1-1, with unresolved D. Deletions cut 5 bases from V and 0 bases from J, with 7 bases between. Germline lookup yields CDR1 SEHNR and CDR2 FQNEAQ (reference sequence). This CDR3 spans 13 amino acids. CDR3 sequence: CASSLIMNTEAFF. In DNA, the CDR3 is TGTGCCAGCAGCCTAATCATGAACACTGAAGCTTTCTTT.

This clonotype occurred a few times. The V and J genes are TRBV12-3 or TRBV12-4 and TRBJ1-1; D remains ambiguous. This CDR3 contains 12 residues. The ends were cut back, 2 bases at V and 6 bases at J, with 7 bases in the middle. The CDR3 DNA reads as TGTGCCAGCAGTTTATTTTACCCTGAAGCTTTCTTT. Amino acid sequence: CASSLFYPEAFF.

Many counts were recorded for this clonotype. The chain is built from TRBV20-1 and TRBJ2-1; 11 nucleotides match TRBD2. The germline V gene has CDR1 DFQATT and CDR2 SNEGSKA (reference sequence). V trimming: 6 bases; J trimming: 4 bases; junction bases outside the gene matches: 8. This CDR3 is built from 15 residues. CDR3 residues: CSAEEASGRYNEQFF. In DNA form, the CDR3 reads TGCAGTGCAGAGGAGGCTAGCGGGAGGTACAATGAGCAGTTCTTC.

The chain employs TRBV19 and TRBJ1-4; no clear D. The CDR3 extends over 15 amino acids. V shed 1 base and J shed 5 bases, with 11 bases lying between them. The germline CDR1 and CDR2 sequences are LNHDA and SQIVND (reference sequence). For the CDR3, the DNA is TGTGCCAGTAGTATAGCGCTTACAGCAAATGAAAAACTGTTTTTT. Protein sequence: CASSIALTANEKLFF.

The chain employs TRBV7-2 and TRBJ1-1; D not certain. This CDR3 is 14 amino acids long. Germline V gene lookup returns CDR1 SGHTA and CDR2 FQGNSA. The germline V and J ends were trimmed by 2 bases and 3 bases, with 10 bases remaining between them. CDR3 in amino acids: CASSLPRRDTEAFF. The DNA for the CDR3 is TGTGCCAGCAGCTTACCACGGAGGGACACTGAAGCTTTCTTT.

This clonotype was found many times. The chain recombines TRBV28 with TRBJ2-5; TRBD1 matches at 7 bases. V lost 7 bases to trimming and J lost 5 bases; unmatched junction nucleotides: 13. Germline values: CDR1 MDHEN, CDR2 SYDVKM. The CDR3 sequence is 15 residues long. The CDR3 coding sequence is TGTGCCAGCATCACAGTACAGGGGTATCAGGAGACCCAGTACTTC. The encoded protein is CASITVQGYQETQYF.

This clonotype was counted many times. J is TRBJ2-1 and V is TRBV13; tentative D call: TRBD2 (7 bases). Germline lookup yields CDR1 PRHDT and CDR2 FYEKMQ (reference sequence). V gave up 5 bases and J gave up 0 bases, with 17 bases separating them. There are 17 residues in the CDR3. DNA for the CDR3: TGTGCCAGCAGCCCCCCTGGGGGGGCGAGCTCCTACAATGAGCAGTTCTTC. Translating gives CASSPPGGASSYNEQFF.

This clonotype was recorded a few times. The rearrangement links TRBV13 to TRBJ2-1, with 10 bases lining up with TRBD2. This CDR3 is 16 amino acids long. The trim removed 4 bases at V and 1 base at J, leaving 4 bases unmatched. CDR1 is PRHDT, CDR2 FYEKMQ, per germline (reference sequence). The DNA of the CDR3 is TGTGCCAGCAGCTCCTGGACTAGCGGATCCTACAATGAGCAGTTCTTC. Translation: CASSSWTSGSYNEQFF.

The chain joins TRBV4-2 to TRBJ2-7; TRBD2 agrees at 9 bases. V was pared by 0 bases and J by 2 bases, with 26 bases of the junction left unmatched. Germline-derived CDR1 and CDR2 are LGHNA and YNFKEQ. CDR3 length: 23 amino acids. CDR3 DNA: TGTGCCAGCAGCCAAGATCTTTCGAACCCCCCAGGCGGCGCGGGACTAGCAACCTACGAGCAGTACTTC. This gives the protein CASSQDLSNPPGGAGLATYEQYF.